These 5 T cell receptor beta chains were all obtained from the same sample, sequenced in a study of T cells in Graves' hyperthyroidism and ophthalmopathy. TCR beta CDR3 regions were amplified from RNA transcripts. A first-round RT-PCR of the TCR CDR3 used the HTBI primer set. Using its own MiXCR run on the multiplex PCR reads, TCRdb lists one record per CDR3 protein. The sample carries some 250,000 distinct CDR3 sequences, roughly 15% recorded once. The sequencing sample was made of blood. Every receptor here comes from a woman in her 50s with Graves' hyperthyroidism that later progressed to Graves' ophthalmopathy.

On this clonotype: One end of the junction is discordant with germline, which a read error may explain. The chain is built from TRBV18 and TRBJ1-5; weak D call: TRBD1 (6 bases). The CDR3 has 15 amino acids. Germline CDR1 and CDR2: KGHSH and LQKENI. The CDR3, as DNA: TGTGCCAGCCCACCCTCGGGGGCTACCAGGCAGCCCCAGCATTTT. It specifies CASPPSGATRQPQHF.

This clonotype was counted ten times or more. The V call is TRBV6-1, the J call TRBJ2-1, with D perhaps matching TRBD2 (6 bases). Deletions cut 8 bases from V and 6 bases from J, with 8 bases between. CDR1 is MNHNS, CDR2 SASEGT, per germline. This CDR3 region has 11 residues. CDR3 sequence (DNA): TGTGCCAGCGAGCGGGCCAATGAGCAGTTCTTC. This translates into CASERANEQFF.

In the case of this clonotype: A much bigger clone sits one base away, suggesting this may be a read error. The chain recombines TRBV9 with TRBJ2-3; no reliable D call. Germline CDR1 and CDR2: SGDLS and YYNGEE. Trimming stripped 0 bases from V and 5 bases from J, with 1 base between. The CDR3 runs 11 residues. The DNA for the CDR3 is TGTGCCAGCAGCGTAGAAGATACGCAGTATTTT. Protein: CASSVEDTQYF. The full variable domain, completed using reference TRBV9 and TRBJ2-3, is DSGVTQTPKHLITATGQRVTLRCSPRSGDLSVYWYQQSLDQGLQFLIQYYNGEERAKGNILERFSAQQFPDLHSELNLSSLELGDSALYFCASSVEDTQYFGPGTRLTVL.

The chain carries TRBV7-9 and TRBJ1-3; D is uncertain. CDR3 size: 15 residues. Looked up from germline, CDR1 is SEHNR and CDR2 is FQNEAQ (reference sequence). Trimming removed 7 bases from V and 1 base from J, with 14 bases in between. CDR3 residues: CASIGVISSGNTIYF. The CDR3 DNA sequence: TGTGCCAGCATCGGGGTAATTTCATCTGGAAACACCATATATTTT.

The sample holds many counts of this clonotype. CDR3 loop: CATRASANTGELFF. The CDR3 nucleotides read TGTGCCACCAGAGCCTCGGCGAACACCGGGGAGCTGTTTTTT. The chain couples TRBV24-1 to TRBJ2-2; D ambiguous. V lost 7 bases to trimming and J lost 0 bases, with 8 bases between them. CDR3 length: 14 amino acids. Germline assignment: CDR1 KGHDR and CDR2 SFDVKD.